A selection of T cell receptor beta chains follows, all from one sample in a study of T cell responses to AZD1222 COVID-19 vaccine. The data were produced by immunoSEQ multiplex PCR, yet TCRdb's version contains in-frame clones alone and is incomplete. The table has about 140,000 clones, 70% to 90% seen once. The sample here was peripheral blood, taken on day 0 of AZD1222 vaccination. Every receptor here comes from an adult in good health. Each CDR3 is given with its conserved first and last residue. D genes are given only for firm matches. Where a row states a size, it is once, few, many or the class of an expanded clone; other rows omit it.

>TRBV7-3|NA|NA|TRBJ2-2
CASSRTSPDPNTGELFF
TGTGCCAGCAGCCGTACTAGCCCAGATCCGAACACCGGGGAGCTGTTTTTT
>TRBV7-9|NA|NA|TRBJ1-2
CASSLGGVNGYTF
TGTGCCAGCAGCTTAGGGGGGGTCAACGGCTACACCTTC
>TRBV7-2|NA|NA|TRBJ1-5
CASSLGLGPSNQPQHF
TGTGCCAGCAGCTTAGGGCTGGGCCCTAGCAATCAGCCCCAGCATTTT
>TRBV3-1/TRBV3-2|TRBD2|once|TRBJ2-5
CASSQASGSETQYF
TGTGCCAGCAGCCAAGCTAGCGGGAGCGAGACCCAGTACTTC
>TRBV7-9|TRBD2|NA|TRBJ2-1
CASTDIVGELAGTGNEQFF
TGTGCCAGCACCGATATCGTAGGGGAGCTAGCGGGTACTGGGAATGAGCAGTTCTTC
>TRBV7-2|NA|NA|TRBJ2-5
CASSLGGTQRAQYF
TGTGCCAGCAGCTTAGGGGGGACCCAAAGGGCCCAGTACTTC
>TRBV9|NA|NA|TRBJ1-5
CASSGGSYSNQPQHF
TGTGCCAGCAGCGGGGGGTCCTATAGCAATCAGCCCCAGCATTTT
>TRBV4-1|TRBD1|NA|TRBJ2-2
CASSQGGTGGPTGELFF
TGCGCCAGCAGCCAAGGAGGGACAGGGGGACCGACCGGGGAGCTGTTTTTT
>TRBV5-4|NA|NA|TRBJ2-2
CASSLGPENTGELFF
TGTGCCAGCAGCTTGGGTCCCGAGAACACCGGGGAGCTGTTTTTT
>TRBV2|NA|NA|TRBJ1-3
CASSETGRLLGGNTIYF
TGTGCCAGCAGTGAAACGGGGCGGTTACTAGGTGGAAACACCATATATTTT
>TRBV4-3|TRBD2|NA|TRBJ2-7
CASSQGTSGRSYEQYF
TGCGCCAGCAGCCAAGGGACTAGCGGGAGATCCTACGAGCAGTACTTC
>TRBV4-1|NA|NA|TRBJ2-7
CASSRTGRSYEQYF
TGCGCCAGCAGCCGAACAGGGAGGTCCTACGAGCAGTACTTC
>TRBV9|NA|NA|TRBJ2-3
CASSGEGGAGDTQYF
TGTGCCAGCAGCGGAGAAGGGGGGGCAGGAGATACGCAGTATTTT
>TRBV7-2|NA|few|TRBJ2-2
CASSLKAIGANTGELFF
TGTGCCAGCAGCTTAAAAGCGATAGGGGCGAACACCGGGGAGCTGTTTTTT
>TRBV7-2|NA|NA|TRBJ1-3
CASSFTVSGNTIYF
TGTGCCAGCAGCTTTACGGTATCAGGAAACACCATATATTTT
>TRBV3-1/TRBV3-2|TRBD2|NA|TRBJ2-1
CASSLTSGGADEQFF
TGTGCCAGCAGCCTCACTAGCGGGGGGGCCGATGAGCAGTTCTTC
>TRBV15|NA|NA|TRBJ1-1
CATSRQGEGTEAFF
TGTGCCACCAGCCGTCAGGGTGAGGGAACTGAAGCTTTCTTT
>TRBV19|NA|NA|TRBJ1-5
CASSFQWGSNQPQHF
TGTGCCAGTAGTTTCCAGTGGGGGAGCAATCAGCCCCAGCATTTT
>TRBV7-2|TRBD2|few|TRBJ2-1
CASSLVGTSRAHAYNEQFF
TGTGCCAGCAGCTTGGTTGGGACTAGCCGGGCCCACGCCTACAATGAGCAGTTCTTC
>TRBV7-9|TRBD2|NA|TRBJ2-1
CASSQSGRVYNEQFF
TGTGCCAGCAGCCAGAGCGGGAGGGTTTACAATGAGCAGTTCTTC
>TRBV6-5|TRBD2|NA|TRBJ2-7
CASSYRRERPYYEQYF
TGTGCCAGCAGTTACAGGCGGGAGAGGCCCTACTACGAGCAGTACTTC
>TRBV19|NA|few|TRBJ2-2
CASSIRRTATGELFF
TGTGCCAGTAGTATCCGGAGGACAGCCACCGGGGAGCTGTTTTTT
>TRBV30|NA|NA|TRBJ2-2
CAWSVGNNGELFF
TGTGCCTGGAGTGTCGGCAATAACGGGGAGCTGTTTTTT
>TRBV28|TRBD2|NA|TRBJ2-7
CASRTSGSRYEQYF
TGTGCCAGCAGAACTAGCGGGAGTCGCTACGAGCAGTACTTC
>TRBV7-2|NA|once|TRBJ1-1
CASSLGGGNTEAFF
TGTGCCAGCAGCTTAGGTGGGGGGAACACTGAAGCTTTCTTT
>TRBV7-8|TRBD1|NA|TRBJ1-2
CASSQTGFYGYTF
TGTGCCAGCAGCCAGACAGGGTTCTATGGCTACACCTTC
>TRBV29-1|NA|NA|TRBJ2-3
CSVETGTDTQYF
TGCAGCGTTGAAACGGGGACAGATACGCAGTATTTT
>TRBV5-1|NA|NA|TRBJ1-4
CASSWGTAPTNEKLFF
TGCGCCAGCAGCTGGGGGACGGCCCCAACTAATGAAAAACTGTTTTTT
>TRBV5-3|NA|NA|TRBJ1-1
CARSLDRPEAFF
TGTGCCAGAAGCTTGGACAGGCCCGAAGCTTTCTTT
>TRBV4-1|NA|NA|TRBJ2-6
CASSQVARDLANVLTF
TGCGCCAGCAGCCAAGTGGCCCGGGACCTTGCCAACGTCCTGACTTTC
>TRBV4-3|NA|NA|TRBJ1-6
CASNIQPYNSPLHF
TGCGCCAGCAACATACAGCCTTATAATTCACCCCTCCACTTT
>TRBV5-1|NA|NA|TRBJ1-4
CASSLGQSNEKLFF
TGCGCCAGCAGCTTGGGACAGAGTAATGAAAAACTGTTTTTT
>TRBV19|NA|NA|TRBJ1-2
CASIGIDRTGYGYTF
TGTGCCAGTATCGGAATAGACAGGACGGGCTATGGCTACACCTTC
>TRBV24-1|NA|NA|TRBJ1-2
CATSDPTGNGYTF
TGTGCCACCAGTGATCCAACAGGGAATGGCTACACCTTC
>TRBV4-3|NA|NA|TRBJ2-3
CASSQGGRSTDTQYF
TGCGCCAGCAGCCAGGGCGGGCGGAGCACAGATACGCAGTATTTT
>TRBV28|NA|NA|TRBJ1-5
CASSLPGPGAFSNQPQHF
TGTGCCAGCAGTCTTCCCGGGCCCGGGGCCTTCAGCAATCAGCCCCAGCATTTT
>TRBV10-3|TRBD2|few|TRBJ2-1
CAGGGGLGNEQFF
TGTGCCGGAGGCGGGGGGCTGGGAAATGAGCAGTTCTTC
>TRBV4-3|TRBD2|NA|TRBJ2-1
CASSQDWGRAGGSYNEQFF
TGCGCCAGCAGCCAAGATTGGGGGAGGGCGGGAGGCTCCTACAATGAGCAGTTCTTC
>TRBV5-5|NA|NA|TRBJ2-1
CASSPLVMDPREFF
TGTGCCAGCAGCCCCCTCGTGATGGACCCTCGGGAGTTCTTC
>TRBV11-2|NA|NA|TRBJ2-3
CASSYYQASTDTQYF
TGTGCCAGCAGCTACTACCAGGCTAGCACAGATACGCAGTATTTT